Presented here are 31 T cell receptor beta chains from one specimen sequenced in a study of vaccination and CD4 T cells after COVID-19. No cognate antigen is known for these TCRs. Noted treatment: roughly ten-day PBMC culture with coronavirus spike peptide pools or control peptides (ViraFEST assay). The Oncomine TCR Beta short-read assay was applied to DNA of cultured CD4+ T cells. TCRdb independently ran MiXCR on the PCR reads; one entry per CDR3 protein. The sample has approximately 17,000 distinct CDR3 sequences, 43% seen once. Sample: CD4+ T cells from blood, cultured in vitro, taken after SARS-CoV-2 vaccination. The receptors shown here come from a human donor who had recovered from COVID-19.

To note about this clonotype: The CDR3 ends on some other residue instead of the conserved phenylalanine or tryptophan, so this is likely a read error. It is unclear where the CDR3 begins or ends on the DNA, so no DNA is shown, and the CDR3 is as TCRdb lists it. The chain has TRBV20-1 and TRBJ2-3; the table's TRBD2 call for D was not verified on the DNA. The CDR3 length equals 12 residues, ends included. In germline, CDR1 is DFQATT, CDR2 SNEGSKA (reference sequence). This CDR3 is CSARETSGRGGI.

This clonotype was observed a handful of times. V and J are TRBV2 and TRBJ2-7, with a possible D match to TRBD1 (6 bases). Trimming removed 7 bases from V and 4 bases from J, with 17 bases in between. The CDR3 is 14 residues long. CDR1 is SNHLY and CDR2 is FYNNEI in the germline V gene. Here the CDR3 reads CASTPSGARYEQYF. In DNA, the CDR3 is TGTGCCAGCACCCCATCAGGGGCCCGATACGAGCAGTACTTC.

V and J are TRBV6-5 and TRBJ1-5; the D is unclear. The V gene lost 2 bases and the J gene lost 2 bases, with 7 bases spanning the gap. The CDR3 has 14 amino acids. The germline V gene has CDR1 MNHEY and CDR2 SVGAGI. The CDR3 spells CASSYGDGNQPQHF. The CDR3 coding sequence is TGTGCCAGCAGTTACGGAGATGGCAATCAGCCCCAGCATTTT.

V and J are TRBV7-2 and TRBJ2-7; D assignment may be TRBD1 or TRBD2 (5 bases each). This CDR3 comprises 14 residues. Trimming left V 3 bases short and J 0 bases short, with 9 bases between. Germline CDR1 is SGHTA and CDR2 is FQGNSA. CDR3 residues: CASSFGASSYEQYF. CDR3 DNA sequence: TGTGCCAGCAGCTTCGGGGCGAGCTCCTACGAGCAGTACTTC.

This chain connects TRBV24-1 to TRBJ2-1; TRBD2 matches at 9 bases. Germline loops: CDR1 KGHDR, CDR2 SFDVKD. The CDR3 consists of 17 residues. V trimming: 2 bases; J trimming: 3 bases; junction bases outside the gene matches: 7. DNA of the CDR3: TGTGCCACCAGTGATTCCTTTAGCGGGAGAGGCTACAATGAGCAGTTCTTC. Translation gives CATSDSFSGRGYNEQFF.

The genes are TRBV6-1 and TRBJ1-5; a weak D match, TRBD1 (5 bases). Germline V lookup: CDR1 MNHNS, CDR2 SASEGT. The CDR3 has 16 residues. The germline V and J ends were trimmed by 0 bases and 3 bases, with 12 bases remaining between them. This CDR3 is CASSEAGLTYNQPQHF. Written as DNA, the CDR3 is TGTGCCAGCAGTGAAGCGGGGCTGACCTACAATCAGCCCCAGCATTTT.

V and J are TRBV7-6 and TRBJ1-4, with D tentatively TRBD1 (6 bases). Germline CDR1 and CDR2: SGHVS and FNYEAQ. The CDR3 extends over 13 amino acids. Trimming left V 6 bases short and J 8 bases short, with 13 bases between. The CDR3 region has the DNA TGTGCCAGCAGATACAGGGAGGGGGAAAAACTGTTTTTT. This gives the protein CASRYREGEKLFF.

The table lists this clonotype with a few counts. The V and J genes are TRBV10-3 and TRBJ2-5, with 13 bases identical to TRBD2. From germline, CDR1 is ENHRY and CDR2 SYGVKD. This CDR3 region has 15 residues. V lost 3 bases and J lost 5; bases outside the gene matches: 3. The CDR3 DNA reads as TGTGCCATCAGTGACGGGACTAGCGGGATCGAGACCCAGTACTTC. Amino acid sequence: CAISDGTSGIETQYF.

V is TRBV7-2 and J is TRBJ2-2; the D gene is possibly TRBD2 (6 bases). CDR1 and CDR2 (germline): SGHTA, FQGNSA. V was trimmed by 5 bases and J by 0 bases, leaving 10 bases between them. The CDR3 is made up of 15 amino acids. The chain's CDR3 is CASSRWGANTGELFF. CDR3 coding DNA: TGTGCCAGCAGCCGATGGGGGGCGAACACCGGGGAGCTGTTTTTT.

On this clonotype: The junction does not match germline at one end; this may be a read error. The chain is built from TRBV11-2 and TRBJ2-1; 11 nucleotides align to TRBD2. The CDR3 extends over 13 amino acids. From germline, CDR1 is SGHAT and CDR2 FQNNGV. The CDR3 sequence: CASSPSRLAGLIF. The CDR3 bases are TGTGCCAGCAGCCCTAGCCGACTAGCGGGACTGATCTTC.

The J gene is TRBJ2-7, the V gene TRBV20-1; D gene ambiguous. The CDR3 consists of 12 residues. With 3 bases removed from V and 3 bases from J, the gap between germline ends came to 9 bases. The germline gives CDR1 DFQATT, CDR2 SNEGSKA (reference sequence). The CDR3 bases are TGCAGTGCTAGGGCCCCACGCTACGAGCAGTACTTC. It encodes CSARAPRYEQYF.

CDR3: CATSTIKGNGRRQQFF. CDR3 coding DNA: TGTGCCACCAGCACCATCAAGGGGAACGGGAGAAGACAGCAGTTCTTC. The chain recombines TRBV15 with TRBJ2-1, with D perhaps TRBD2 (6 bases). This CDR3 has 16 amino acids. From germline, CDR1 is LNHNV and CDR2 YYDKDF (reference sequence). V lost 4 bases to trimming and J lost 11 bases, with 24 bases between them.

The rearrangement links TRBV7-2 to TRBJ2-7; D is perhaps TRBD2 (5 bases). The CDR3 is 13 residues long. The V and J ends lost 8 bases and 3 bases respectively, with 14 bases between them. The germline V gene has CDR1 SGHTA and CDR2 FQGNSA. The CDR3 DNA reads TGTGCCAGCTCCCCGGACTTGGTCTACGAGCAGTACTTC. The encoded protein is CASSPDLVYEQYF.

J is TRBJ2-3 and V is TRBV7-8, with TRBD2 matching over 13 bases. Unmatched junction bases numbered 3, after V lost 5 bases and J lost 1 base. The CDR3 covers 16 residues. Germline V gives CDR1 SGHVS, CDR2 FQNEAQ. In DNA form, the CDR3 reads TGTGCCAGCAGCCTACTAGCGGGAGGGGGCACAGATACGCAGTATTTT. Translation: CASSLLAGGGTDTQYF.

This clonotype occurred a few times. The V call is TRBV28, the J call TRBJ1-3; D unresolved. From germline, CDR1 is MDHEN and CDR2 SYDVKM. The CDR3 contains 14 residues. The germline V and J ends were trimmed by 8 bases and 0 bases, with 11 bases remaining between them. The CDR3 is CASADVNSGNTIYF. The CDR3, as DNA: TGTGCCAGCGCCGACGTAAACTCTGGAAACACCATATATTTT.

This clonotype was found a few times. The V gene is TRBV19, the J gene TRBJ1-1, with 9 bases matching TRBD1. CDR1 and CDR2 from the germline V gene are LNHDA and SQIVND (reference sequence). V trimming: 8 bases; J trimming: 1 base; junction bases outside the gene matches: 2. This CDR3 comprises 13 residues. CDR3 residues: CASEGQGNTEAFF. The CDR3 region has the DNA TGTGCCAGTGAGGGACAGGGGAACACTGAAGCTTTCTTT.

This clonotype is deemed medium-sized. V usage is TRBV4-3 and J usage is TRBJ1-2; the D is unclear. The CDR3 runs to 13 residues. Germline V gene sequence: CDR1 LGHNA, CDR2 YSLEER. Trimming left V 4 bases short and J 4 bases short, with 10 bases between. CDR3 nucleotides: TGCGCCAGCAGCCGAGGACGGAGCTATGGCTACACCTTC. As protein: CASSRGRSYGYTF.

This chain connects TRBV5-1 to TRBJ1-1, with D possibly being TRBD1 (5 bases). Deletions cut 7 bases from V and 1 base from J, with 11 bases between. The germline CDR1 and CDR2 sequences are SGHRS and YFSETQ. The CDR3 covers 13 residues. CDR3 nucleotides: TGCGCCAGCGGGACGGACGGGAACACTGAAGCTTTCTTT. It codes for CASGTDGNTEAFF.

This clonotype was recorded a few times. The J gene is TRBJ1-3, the V gene TRBV20-1; TRBD1 agrees at 10 bases. This CDR3 contains 16 residues. Germline assignment: CDR1 DFQATT and CDR2 SNEGSKA (reference sequence). The V and J ends lost 0 bases and 4 bases, in that order; junction bases with no gene match: 6. The CDR3 bases are TGCAGTGCTAGAGAAGCCGGGACAGGGGTAGGAAACACCATATATTTT. Translation: CSAREAGTGVGNTIYF.

This clonotype was counted a few times. The chain employs TRBV28 and TRBJ1-1; unclear D gene. The V end was cut by 4 bases, the J end by 6 bases, with 6 bases between. Germline V gene sequence: CDR1 MDHEN, CDR2 SYDVKM. The length of the CDR3 is 11 residues. The CDR3 nucleotides are TGTGCCAGCAGTTGGTACTCTGAAGCTTTCTTT. It specifies CASSWYSEAFF.

A note on this clonotype: A junction boundary mismatches the germline segment, possibly from a read error. The V call is TRBV7-8, the J call TRBJ2-1, with TRBD1 matching over 7 bases. The germline gives CDR1 SGHVS, CDR2 FQNEAQ. The CDR3 runs to 12 residues. The CDR3 is CASSLIRGQWSF. The CDR3 DNA reads TGTGCCAGCAGCTTAATTCGGGGACAGTGGTCCTTC.

V usage is TRBV6-1 and J usage is TRBJ2-5; the D call may be TRBD1 or TRBD2 (5 bases each). Germline V gives CDR1 MNHNS, CDR2 SASEGT. CDR3 length: 13 residues. V lost 4 bases and J lost 2, with 8 bases in between. The CDR3 loop is CASSVREQETQYF. The CDR3 coding sequence is TGTGCCAGCAGTGTCAGGGAGCAAGAGACCCAGTACTTC.

The chain joins TRBV7-2 to TRBJ1-5, with a possible D match to TRBD1 (6 bases). Trimming stripped 8 bases from V and 1 base from J, with 12 bases between. The germline V gene encodes CDR1 SGHTA and CDR2 FQGNSA. CDR3 length: 14 residues. As DNA, the CDR3 is TGTGCCAGCGGAGGGGGGTTGAGCAATCAGCCCCAGCATTTT. Protein product: CASGGGLSNQPQHF.

The rearrangement uses TRBV7-8 and TRBJ1-1, with D perhaps matching TRBD1 (5 bases). The V end lost 5 bases, the J end lost 4 bases, and 23 bases lay between the germline ends. Germline V CDR1 and CDR2: SGHVS, FQNEAQ. There are 17 residues in the CDR3. The CDR3, as DNA: TGTGCCAGCAGCGTCCGGGACCGGGGGTTTTCGAGCACTGAAGCTTTCTTT. This translates into CASSVRDRGFSSTEAFF.

This clonotype is medium-sized within its sample. The chain is built from TRBV7-6 and TRBJ2-3, with 8 positions matching TRBD2. Germline V gives CDR1 SGHVS, CDR2 FNYEAQ. CDR3 length: 16 amino acids. The V and J ends lost 5 bases and 1 base, in that order; junction bases with no gene match: 8. The CDR3 protein is CASSLTPAGGTDTQYF. CDR3 nucleotide sequence: TGTGCCAGCAGCCTGACCCCAGCGGGGGGCACAGATACGCAGTATTTT.

The chain carries TRBV4-1 and TRBJ1-4, with 8 bases that match TRBD1. This CDR3 spans 15 amino acids. From germline, CDR1 is MGHRA and CDR2 YSYEKL. V dropped 4 bases and J dropped 3; count of bases not matched to a gene: 4. In DNA, the CDR3 is TGCGCCAGCAGCCGCCGACAGGGGCCTAATGAAAAACTGTTTTTT. This sequence encodes CASSRRQGPNEKLFF.

The chain recombines TRBV6-1 with TRBJ1-2; the D gene is possibly TRBD1 (6 bases). V lost 6 bases and J 4 bases, leaving 18 bases between the germline ends. Looked up from germline, CDR1 is MNHNS and CDR2 is SASEGT. CDR3 length: 15 amino acids. The CDR3 nucleotides read TGTGCCAGCAGGGCGGACAGACTCTTGAGCTATGGCTACACCTTC. Encoded protein: CASRADRLLSYGYTF.

This clonotype was counted a single time. CDR3 nucleotide sequence: TGTGCCAGCAGTTACAACAGTGGACAGGGCAATTCACCCCTCCACTTT. Its protein is CASSYNSGQGNSPLHF. The rearrangement uses TRBV6-5 and TRBJ1-6; 8 nucleotides line up with TRBD1. CDR3 length equals 16 residues. The V gene's germline CDR1 is MNHEY and CDR2 SVGAGI. Trimming removed 2 bases from V and 7 bases from J; junction bases left unmatched: 7.

The J gene is TRBJ2-2, the V gene TRBV19; 13 nucleotides line up with TRBD2. With V trimmed by 5 bases and J by 5 bases, 11 bases remained unmatched. The germline CDR1 and CDR2 sequences are LNHDA and SQIVND (reference sequence). The CDR3 consists of 18 residues. The CDR3 is CASSPGLAGVVLTGELFF. In DNA form, the CDR3 reads TGTGCCAGTAGTCCCGGACTAGCGGGAGTTGTGTTGACCGGGGAGCTGTTTTTT.

In its sample, this clonotype was seen a few times. This chain connects TRBV19 to TRBJ2-3, with 12 bases fitting TRBD2. The CDR3 extends over 16 amino acids. Looked up from germline, CDR1 is LNHDA and CDR2 is SQIVND (reference sequence). V shed 5 bases, J shed 4 bases, and the junction held 7 bases outside the gene matches. The CDR3 coding sequence is TGTGCCAGTAGTGCGCGGCCTAGCGGGAGGGCAGATACGCAGTATTTT. It is translated as CASSARPSGRADTQYF.

The table lists this clonotype with a count of one. The chain is built from TRBV6-1 and TRBJ2-7, with 8 bases that match TRBD1. V shed 6 bases and J 1 base; nucleotides not matched to a gene: 8. CDR3 length: 15 amino acids. Germline V gene lookup returns CDR1 MNHNS and CDR2 SASEGT. The CDR3 DNA reads TGTGCCAGCAGGCTAAAGGACAGGGTATCCTACGAGCAGTACTTC. Protein: CASRLKDRVSYEQYF.